This TCR beta chain was retrieved from a study of regulatory T cells in long-lasting Graves disease. The study, taken as a whole, reports: Favored gene segments in persistent disease were TRBV28, TRBJ1-2 and TRBJ2-5.

Germline lookup yields CDR1 SEHNR and CDR2 FQNEAQ (reference sequence). V lost 5 bases to trimming and J lost 8 bases; unmatched junction nucleotides: 11. CDR3 length: 16 residues. As regards this clonotype: What it binds is unknown.

Construction of TCR beta libraries relied on iRepertoire HTBI primers and on Arm-PCR targeting CDR3 regions. TCRdb used MiXCR to reprocess the multiplex PCR reads, holding one entry per CDR3 protein. This table has 400,000 to 500,000 distinct CDR3 sequences, 21% appearing once. Time point specified: persistent/refractory GD, antithyroid drugs over 5 years with positive TRAb. PBMC RNA served as the TCR library source. Roughly 9 milliliters of peripheral blood were taken and placed in EDTA tubes. Sequenced material: peripheral blood mononuclear cells (PBMCs), taken when the disease was refractory, from a patient treated with antithyroid drugs. V gene TRBV7-9 combines with J gene TRBJ2-7, with 14 bases that match TRBD2. The sequence came from a female donor with Graves disease. In DNA, the CDR3 is TGTGCCAGCAGCATACGCGGGACTAGCGGGAGTAGGAAGCAGTACTTC. Translating gives CASSIRGTSGSRKQYF.